This TCR beta chain was retrieved from a study of vaccination and CD4 T cells after COVID-19. Overall study context: Convalescent individuals exhibited SARS-CoV-2 positivity on nasal swab PCR, with fewer than ten mild and one severe presentation. Cells were stimulated with overlapping spike peptides from SARS-CoV-2, HCoV-NL63, HCoV-OC43 and HCoV-229E. Notes on the study in general: Convalescent patients had 304 of 307 vaccine-specific clones showing spike mono-reactivity.

Noted treatment: roughly ten-day PBMC culture with coronavirus spike peptide pools or control peptides (ViraFEST assay). Oncomine TCR Beta short-read sequencing was applied to DNA from cultured CD4+ T cells. The genomic DNA was obtained from cultured CD4+ T cells by extraction with the QIAamp micro DNA kit. From the PCR reads, TCRdb called clonotypes with MiXCR, one entry per CDR3 protein. The sample yields approximately 10,000 distinct CDR3 sequences, 64% seen once. This clonotype has only a few counts. Its target is unknown. This TCR was sampled from a human donor who had recovered from COVID-19. Sequencing was carried out using CD4+ T cells from blood, cultured in vitro.

The CDR3 DNA follows: TGTGCCAGCAGTTCCATACTCAGGACGGATAACTATGGCTACACCTTC. Translated, it gives CASSSILRTDNYGYTF. The chain uses TRBV27 and TRBJ1-2; D call uncertain. Per the germline V gene, CDR1 is MNHEY and CDR2 is SMNVEV (reference sequence). V shed 4 bases and J shed 1 base, with 16 bases lying between them. CDR3 length: 16 residues.